These 22 T cell receptor beta chains were sequenced from one sample in a study of T cell responses to AZD1222 COVID-19 vaccine. Assay used: immunoSEQ multiplex PCR; TCRdb lists only in-frame clones, some missing. Of approximately 150,000 clones in the sample, 80% to 95% were seen once. Specimen: peripheral blood, collected on day 0 of AZD1222 vaccination. The receptors derive from an adult in good health.

This chain connects TRBV19 to TRBJ2-3; 8 nucleotides match TRBD1. This CDR3 spans 15 amino acids. Unmatched junction bases numbered 10, after V lost 7 bases and J lost 4 bases. The germline V gene encodes CDR1 LNHDA and CDR2 SQIVND (reference sequence). The DNA of the CDR3 is TGTGCCAGTAATAACCCACAGGGGGGCCCAGATACGCAGTATTTT. It translates to CASNNPQGGPDTQYF. Full variable domain (missing parts from reference TRBV19 and TRBJ2-3): DGGITQSPKYLFRKEGQNVTLSCEQNLNHDAMYWYRQDPGQGLRLIYYSQIVNDFQKGDIAEGYSVSREKKESFPLTVTSAQKNPTAFYLCASNNPQGGPDTQYFGPGTRLTVL.

The chain couples TRBV7-3 to TRBJ2-1; TRBD1 agrees at 10 bases. The CDR3 is made up of 15 amino acids. V was clipped by 5 bases and J by 8 bases; unmatched bases: 9. The germline V gene encodes CDR1 SGHTA and CDR2 FQGTGA. The CDR3 region is CASSQQRDRGYEQFF. The CDR3 DNA reads as TGTGCCAGCAGCCAGCAACGGGACAGGGGTTATGAGCAGTTCTTC.

V and J are TRBV6-2 or TRBV6-3 and TRBJ1-6; D not resolved. Trimming took off 3 bases at V and 5 bases at J, with 17 bases between the two ends. The V gene's germline CDR1 is MNHEY and CDR2 SVGEGT. This CDR3 comprises 17 residues. The CDR3: CASSYFEPGRNNSPLHF. CDR3 sequence (DNA): TGTGCCAGCAGTTATTTTGAGCCGGGGAGGAATAATTCACCCCTCCACTTT.

The J gene is TRBJ2-5, the V gene TRBV7-7; 11 positions match TRBD2. In germline, CDR1 is SSHAT, CDR2 FNYEAQ (reference sequence). With 1 base clipped from V and 2 bases from J, the junction kept 12 bases outside the gene matches. The CDR3 totals 19 residues. The CDR3 DNA reads TGTGCCAGCAGCTTAGGGTATGAGCTAGCGGGAGGAATTCAAGAGACCCAGTACTTC. Its translation is CASSLGYELAGGIQETQYF.

In its sample, this clone was seen a few times. V is TRBV7-3 and J is TRBJ2-1, with TRBD2 matching over 12 bases. The J segment lost 6 bases and the V segment lost 4 bases, leaving 10 bases of the junction unmatched. Germline V gene lookup returns CDR1 SGHTA and CDR2 FQGTGA. The CDR3 is 17 residues long. This CDR3 reads CASSSGPSGRAGNEQFF. The CDR3 nucleotides read TGTGCCAGCAGCTCGGGGCCTAGCGGGAGGGCCGGCAATGAGCAGTTCTTC.

This sequence joins TRBV4-3 and TRBJ2-1; D perhaps matches TRBD2 (6 bases). Trimming stripped 0 bases from V and 9 bases from J, with 9 bases between. Looked up from germline, CDR1 is LGHNA and CDR2 is YSLEER. The CDR3 has 13 residues. The CDR3 reads CASSQEGGVEQFF. The CDR3 DNA sequence: TGCGCCAGCAGCCAAGAAGGCGGGGTTGAGCAGTTCTTC.

This clone was detected only once. V and J are TRBV10-3 and TRBJ1-2, with D unresolved. The CDR3 loop spans 12 amino acids. The germline CDR1 and CDR2 sequences are ENHRY and SYGVKD. Deletions cut 5 bases from V and 7 bases from J, with 11 bases between. The CDR3 nucleotides are TGTGCCATCAGTCCCTTAAGCGGTGGCTACACCTTC. The encoded protein is CAISPLSGGYTF.

V and J are TRBV5-6 and TRBJ2-5; 9 bases are shared with TRBD2. The ends lost 4 bases at V and 1 base at J; junction bases unmatched: 5. The CDR3 has 15 residues. From germline, CDR1 is SGHDT and CDR2 YYEEEE. The CDR3 DNA is TGTGCCAGCAGCCTCTCTAGCGGGGTCCAAGAGACCCAGTACTTC. Translating gives CASSLSSGVQETQYF.

This clone turned up a few times. J is TRBJ2-2 and V is TRBV28; the D gene could be TRBD1 or TRBD2 (6 bases each). Germline values: CDR1 MDHEN, CDR2 SYDVKM. Trimming shortened V by 6 bases and J by 2 bases, and 10 bases separated the two germline ends. The CDR3 length is 14 residues. CDR3 region: CASRQGGNTGELFF. CDR3 nucleotide sequence: TGTGCCAGCAGACAGGGAGGCAACACCGGGGAGCTGTTTTTT.

V is TRBV18 and J is TRBJ1-1; possibly TRBD1 for D (6 bases). The CDR3 consists of 16 residues. CDR1 and CDR2 (germline): KGHSH, LQKENI. V gave up 2 bases and J gave up 0 bases, with 13 bases separating them. The CDR3 reads CASSPGQGILNTEAFF. The CDR3 region has the DNA TGTGCCAGCTCACCAGGGCAGGGGATATTGAACACTGAAGCTTTCTTT.

The sample holds one count of this clone. The chain uses TRBV6-5 and TRBJ1-1, with 7 bases that match TRBD1. The CDR3 contains 16 residues. The ends lost 2 bases at V and 0 bases at J; junction bases unmatched: 6. Germline CDR1 MNHEY, CDR2 SVGAGI. CDR3 protein: CASSYNGQVMNTEAFF. The CDR3 coding sequence is TGTGCCAGCAGTTACAACGGACAGGTGATGAACACTGAAGCTTTCTTT.

This rearrangement joins TRBV19 to TRBJ1-1, with a tentative D call TRBD1 (5 bases). Trimming left V 2 bases short and J 3 bases short, with 10 bases between. Germline V lookup: CDR1 LNHDA, CDR2 SQIVND (reference sequence). The CDR3 consists of 14 residues. Here the CDR3 DNA reads TGTGCCAGTAGTATACAGGGAGGGGACACTGAAGCTTTCTTT. Translation gives CASSIQGGDTEAFF.

V and J are TRBV10-3 and TRBJ2-7; tentative D call: TRBD2 (6 bases). The CDR3 totals 14 residues. Germline CDR1 and CDR2: ENHRY and SYGVKD. Between the trimmed V and J ends, which lost 2 bases and 0 bases, there was a span of 8 bases. CDR3 bases: TGTGCCATCAGTGAGGCGGGGTCCTCCTACGAGCAGTACTTC. Translation gives CAISEAGSSYEQYF.

The chain carries TRBV18 and TRBJ1-6; D ambiguous. This CDR3 has 14 amino acids. Germline values: CDR1 KGHSH, CDR2 LQKENI. V was trimmed by 3 bases and J by 10 bases, leaving 13 bases between them. The DNA of the CDR3 is TGTGCCAGCTCACCCCAGGAATTGGACTCACCCCTCCACTTT. Amino acid sequence: CASSPQELDSPLHF.

The J gene is TRBJ1-2, the V gene TRBV19; D may be TRBD1 (5 bases). The length of the CDR3 is 13 residues. CDR1 is LNHDA and CDR2 is SQIVND in the germline V gene (reference sequence). Trimming removed 3 bases from V and 8 bases from J, with 13 bases in between. The CDR3 nucleotides read TGTGCCAGTAGTATCGCTCCGACAGAAGGCTACACCTTC. Translation: CASSIAPTEGYTF.

Comments on this clone: A junction end diverges from the germline sequence, so it may reflect a read error. This chain links TRBV29-1 with TRBJ2-5, with TRBD2 identical over 14 bases. The CDR3 totals 15 residues. The V gene's germline CDR1 is SQVTM and CDR2 ANQGSEA. The CDR3 bases are TGCAGCGTTGAAGATAATAGAGGACTAGCGGGGGGAACTGACTTC. Translation gives CSVEDNRGLAGGTDF.

A single count supports this clone. The gene calls are TRBV27 and TRBJ1-1; perhaps TRBD1 as D (5 bases). V lost 5 bases and J 7 bases, leaving 23 bases between the germline ends. Germline loops: CDR1 MNHEY, CDR2 SMNVEV (reference sequence). The length of the CDR3 is 16 residues. The CDR3 region has the DNA TGTGCCAGCAGTGGGGGGTGGGCCACAACCCCTATTGAAGCTTTCTTT. Its protein product is CASSGGWATTPIEAFF.

CDR3 sequence reads: CASSDLRDFSNEQYF. The CDR3 coding sequence is TGTGCCAGCAGCGACCTCAGGGATTTTTCCAACGAGCAGTACTTC. The chain is built from TRBV5-4 and TRBJ2-7; maybe TRBD1 (5 bases). Between the trimmed V and J ends, which lost 4 bases and 5 bases, there was a span of 19 bases. There are 15 residues in the CDR3. Germline V gene sequence: CDR1 SGHNT, CDR2 YYREEE (reference sequence).

The V call is TRBV4-2, the J call TRBJ1-2; D is unclear. The germline CDR1 and CDR2 sequences are LGHNA and YNFKEQ. V was clipped by 4 bases and J by 4 bases, with 13 bases between them. CDR3 size: 14 residues. CDR3 loop: CASSPEMGSYGYTF. As DNA, the CDR3 is TGTGCCAGCAGCCCGGAAATGGGCTCCTATGGCTACACCTTC.

The chain combines TRBV1 with TRBJ2-3; TRBD2 reflects the table's D call only, with no check against the DNA. TRBV1 is termed a pseudogene. The CDR3 runs 18 residues. The CDR3 region is CTSSQPHGRGGAKDTQYF. CDR3 DNA: TGCACCAGCAGCCAACCTCATGGGCGCGGGGGGGCAAAAGATACGCAGTATTTT.

V gene TRBV5-1 combines with J gene TRBJ1-2; D remains unclear. The CDR3 has 15 amino acids. Germline CDR1 reads SGHRS; CDR2 reads YFSETQ. The ends were cut back, 4 bases at V and 4 bases at J, with 17 bases in the middle. The CDR3 DNA sequence: TGCGCCAGCAGCGACCCCCTGGACGCGCGCTATGGCTACACCTTC. Translation gives CASSDPLDARYGYTF.

V usage is TRBV11-2 and J usage is TRBJ2-1, with TRBD2 matching over 7 bases. This CDR3 is built from 16 residues. Trimming took 1 base from V and 4 from J; bases not matched to a gene: 7. The germline CDR1 and CDR2 sequences are SGHAT and FQNNGV. In nucleotides, the CDR3 is TGTGCCAGCAGCTTAGGTGTCCTAGCGGCTTACAATGAGCAGTTCTTC. Protein product: CASSLGVLAAYNEQFF.